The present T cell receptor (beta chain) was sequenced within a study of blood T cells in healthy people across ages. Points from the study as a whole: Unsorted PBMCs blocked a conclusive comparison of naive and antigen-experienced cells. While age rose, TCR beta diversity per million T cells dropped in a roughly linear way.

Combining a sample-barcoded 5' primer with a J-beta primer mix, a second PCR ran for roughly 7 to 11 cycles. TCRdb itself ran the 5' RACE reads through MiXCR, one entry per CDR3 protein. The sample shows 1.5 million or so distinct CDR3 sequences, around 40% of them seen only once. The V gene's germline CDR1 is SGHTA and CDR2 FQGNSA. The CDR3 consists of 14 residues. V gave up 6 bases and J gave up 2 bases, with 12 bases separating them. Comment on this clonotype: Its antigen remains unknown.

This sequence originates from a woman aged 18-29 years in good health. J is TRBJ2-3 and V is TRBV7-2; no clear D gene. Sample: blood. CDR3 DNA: TGTGCCAGCAGACTCAGTGGGGTCACAGATACGCAGTATTTT. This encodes CASRLSGVTDTQYF.